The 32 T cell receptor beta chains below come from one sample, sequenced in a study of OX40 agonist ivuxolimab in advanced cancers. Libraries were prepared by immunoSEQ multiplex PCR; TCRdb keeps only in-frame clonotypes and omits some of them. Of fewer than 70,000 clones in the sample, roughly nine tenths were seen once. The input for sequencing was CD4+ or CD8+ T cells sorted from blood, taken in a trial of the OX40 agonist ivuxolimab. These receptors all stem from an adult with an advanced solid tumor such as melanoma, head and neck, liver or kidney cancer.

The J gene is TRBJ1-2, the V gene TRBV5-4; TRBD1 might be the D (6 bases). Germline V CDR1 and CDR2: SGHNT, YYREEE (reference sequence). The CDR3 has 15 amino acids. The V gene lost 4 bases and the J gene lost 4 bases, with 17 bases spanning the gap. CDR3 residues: CASSRGGQGSYGYTF. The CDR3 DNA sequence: TGTGCCAGCAGCCGTGGAGGGCAGGGGAGCTATGGCTACACCTTC. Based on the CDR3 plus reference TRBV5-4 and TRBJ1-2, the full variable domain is ETGVTQSPTHLIKTRGQQVTLRCSSQSGHNTVSWYQQALGQGPQFIFQYYREEENGRGNFPPRFSGLQFPNYSSELNVNALELDDSALYLCASSRGGQGSYGYTFGSGTRLTVV.

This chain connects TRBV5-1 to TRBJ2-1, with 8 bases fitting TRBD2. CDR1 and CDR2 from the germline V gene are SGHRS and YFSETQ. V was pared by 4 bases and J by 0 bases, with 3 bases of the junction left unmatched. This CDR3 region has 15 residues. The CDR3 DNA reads TGCGCCAGCAGCGGTCTAGCGGGCTCCTACAATGAGCAGTTCTTC. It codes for CASSGLAGSYNEQFF.

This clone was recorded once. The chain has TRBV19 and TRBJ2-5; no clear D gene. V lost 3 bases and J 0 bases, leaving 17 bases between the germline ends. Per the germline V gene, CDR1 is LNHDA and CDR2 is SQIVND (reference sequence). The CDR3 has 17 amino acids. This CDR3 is CASSMGDQKKYQETQYF. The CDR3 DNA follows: TGTGCCAGTAGTATGGGTGACCAGAAAAAGTACCAAGAGACCCAGTACTTC. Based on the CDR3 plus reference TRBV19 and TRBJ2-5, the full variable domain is DGGITQSPKYLFRKEGQNVTLSCEQNLNHDAMYWYRQDPGQGLRLIYYSQIVNDFQKGDIAEGYSVSREKKESFPLTVTSAQKNPTAFYLCASSMGDQKKYQETQYFGPGTRLLVL.

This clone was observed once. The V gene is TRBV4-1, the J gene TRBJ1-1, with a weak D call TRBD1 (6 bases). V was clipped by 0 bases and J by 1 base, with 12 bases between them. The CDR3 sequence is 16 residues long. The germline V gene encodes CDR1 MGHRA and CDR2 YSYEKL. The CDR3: CASSQEGAARNTEAFF. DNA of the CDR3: TGCGCCAGCAGCCAAGAGGGGGCAGCGAGGAACACTGAAGCTTTCTTT.

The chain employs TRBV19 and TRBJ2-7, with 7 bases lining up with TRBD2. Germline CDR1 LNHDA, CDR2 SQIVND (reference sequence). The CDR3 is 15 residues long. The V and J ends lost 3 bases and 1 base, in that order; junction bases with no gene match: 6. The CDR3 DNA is TGTGCCAGTAGTATTGTCACGGGAGGTTCCTACGAGCAGTACTTC. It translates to CASSIVTGGSYEQYF.

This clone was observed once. CDR3 protein: CASSQAVRSGSYEQYF. CDR3 DNA: TGTGCCAGCAGCCAAGCAGTAAGGTCAGGGAGCTACGAGCAGTACTTC. This chain joins TRBV4-2 and TRBJ2-7, with D perhaps being TRBD1 or TRBD2 (5 bases each). Germline lookup yields CDR1 LGHNA and CDR2 YNFKEQ. CDR3 length: 16 residues. Trimming took off 1 base at V and 3 bases at J, with 16 bases between the two ends.

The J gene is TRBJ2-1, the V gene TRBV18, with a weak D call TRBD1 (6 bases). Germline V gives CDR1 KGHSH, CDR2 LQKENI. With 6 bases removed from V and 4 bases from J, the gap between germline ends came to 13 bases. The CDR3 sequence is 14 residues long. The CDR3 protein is CASSGAGSYNEQFF. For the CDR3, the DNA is TGTGCCAGCTCGGGGGCCGGTTCGTACAATGAGCAGTTCTTC.

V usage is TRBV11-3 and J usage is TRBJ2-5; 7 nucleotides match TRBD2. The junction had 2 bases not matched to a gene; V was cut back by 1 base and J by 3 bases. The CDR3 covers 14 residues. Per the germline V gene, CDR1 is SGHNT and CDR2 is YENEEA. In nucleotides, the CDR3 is TGTGCCAGCAGCTTAGGGCTAGCGGAAGAGACCCAGTACTTC. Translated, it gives CASSLGLAEETQYF. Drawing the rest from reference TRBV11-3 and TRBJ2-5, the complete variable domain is EAGVVQSPRYKIIEKKQPVAFWCNPISGHNTLYWYLQNLGQGPELLIRYENEEAVDDSQLPKDRFSAERLKGVDSTLKIQPAELGDSAVYLCASSLGLAEETQYFGPGTRLLVL.

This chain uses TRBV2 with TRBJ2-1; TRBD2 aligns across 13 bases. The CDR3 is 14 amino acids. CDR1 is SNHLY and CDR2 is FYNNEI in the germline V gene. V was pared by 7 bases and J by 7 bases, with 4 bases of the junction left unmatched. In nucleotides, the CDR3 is TGTGCCAGCACCGGGACTAGCGGGGTAAATGAGCAGTTCTTC. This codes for CASTGTSGVNEQFF.

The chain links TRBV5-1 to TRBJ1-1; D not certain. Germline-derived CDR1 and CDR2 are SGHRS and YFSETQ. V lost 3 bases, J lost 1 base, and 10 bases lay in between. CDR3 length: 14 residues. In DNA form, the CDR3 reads TGCGCCAGCAGCTGGCGGGCGGAGAACACTGAAGCTTTCTTT. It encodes CASSWRAENTEAFF.

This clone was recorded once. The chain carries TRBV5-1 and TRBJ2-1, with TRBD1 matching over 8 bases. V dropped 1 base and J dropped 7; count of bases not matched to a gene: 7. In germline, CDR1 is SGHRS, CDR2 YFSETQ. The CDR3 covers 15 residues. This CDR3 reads CASSLRSQGANEQFF. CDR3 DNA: TGCGCCAGCAGCTTGCGGTCTCAGGGGGCAAATGAGCAGTTCTTC.

CDR3 loop: CASSFSGTGGSGYTF. The CDR3 nucleotides are TGTGCCAGCAGCTTTTCCGGGACAGGGGGTTCTGGCTACACCTTC. The V gene is TRBV7-2, the J gene TRBJ1-2; 11 bases align to TRBD1. In germline, CDR1 is SGHTA, CDR2 FQGNSA. This CDR3 region has 15 residues. Unmatched junction bases numbered 7, after V lost 3 bases and J lost 7 bases.

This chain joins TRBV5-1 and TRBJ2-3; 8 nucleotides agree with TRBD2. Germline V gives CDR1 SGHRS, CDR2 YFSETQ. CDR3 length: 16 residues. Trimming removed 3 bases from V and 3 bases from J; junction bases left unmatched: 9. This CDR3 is CASSSGTSFRTDTQYF. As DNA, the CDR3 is TGCGCCAGCAGCTCGGGGACTAGTTTCAGAACAGATACGCAGTATTTT.

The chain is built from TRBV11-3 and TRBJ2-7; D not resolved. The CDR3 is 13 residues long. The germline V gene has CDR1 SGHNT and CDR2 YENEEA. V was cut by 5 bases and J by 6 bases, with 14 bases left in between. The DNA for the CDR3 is TGTGCCAGCAGCCTCCACCCAGGTGGCGAGCAGTACTTC. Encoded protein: CASSLHPGGEQYF.

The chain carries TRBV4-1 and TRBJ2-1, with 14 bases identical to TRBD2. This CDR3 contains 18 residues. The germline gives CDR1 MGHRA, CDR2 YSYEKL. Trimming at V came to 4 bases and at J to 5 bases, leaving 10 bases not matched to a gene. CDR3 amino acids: CASSLPGLAGAINNEQFF. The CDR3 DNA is TGCGCCAGCAGCCTACCGGGACTAGCGGGAGCGATCAACAATGAGCAGTTCTTC.

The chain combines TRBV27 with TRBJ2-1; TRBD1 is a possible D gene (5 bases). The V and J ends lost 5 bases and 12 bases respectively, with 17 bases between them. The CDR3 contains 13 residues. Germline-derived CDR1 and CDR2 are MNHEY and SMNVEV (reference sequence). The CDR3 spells CASSPSGRGGQFF. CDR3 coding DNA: TGTGCCAGCAGTCCCTCAGGGCGCGGTGGGCAGTTCTTC.

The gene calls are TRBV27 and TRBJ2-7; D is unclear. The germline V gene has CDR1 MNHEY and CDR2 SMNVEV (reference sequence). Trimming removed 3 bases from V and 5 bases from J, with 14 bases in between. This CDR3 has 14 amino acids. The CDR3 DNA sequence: TGTGCCAGCAGTTTGCGGCCCCGGGTCAACGAGCAGTACTTC. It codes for CASSLRPRVNEQYF.

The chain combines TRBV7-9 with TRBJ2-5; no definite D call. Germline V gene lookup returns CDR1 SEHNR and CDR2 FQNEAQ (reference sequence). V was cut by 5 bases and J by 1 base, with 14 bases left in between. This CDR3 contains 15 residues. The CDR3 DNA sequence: TGTGCCAGCAGCCCCCGTCGGTCCAGCCAAGAGACCCAGTACTTC. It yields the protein CASSPRRSSQETQYF.

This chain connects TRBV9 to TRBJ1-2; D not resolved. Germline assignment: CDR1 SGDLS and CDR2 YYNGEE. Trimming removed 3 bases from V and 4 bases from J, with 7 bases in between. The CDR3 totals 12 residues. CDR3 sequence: CASSEIGYGYTF. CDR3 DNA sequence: TGTGCCAGCAGCGAGATAGGCTATGGCTACACCTTC.

CDR3 region: CASSLKTGTGRNNQPQHF. The DNA for the CDR3 is TGTGCCAGCAGCCTAAAAACCGGGACAGGGAGAAACAATCAGCCCCAGCATTTT. The chain carries TRBV7-8 and TRBJ1-5; 9 bases are shared with TRBD1. In germline, CDR1 is SGHVS, CDR2 FQNEAQ. V lost 5 bases and J lost 3; bases outside the gene matches: 14. The CDR3 consists of 18 residues. Looking up the rest from reference TRBV7-8 and TRBJ1-5 gives the full variable domain: GAGVSQSPRYKVAKRGQDVALRCDPISGHVSLFWYQQALGQGPEFLTYFQNEAQLDKSGLPSDRFFAERPEGSVSTLKIQRTQQEDSAVYLCASSLKTGTGRNNQPQHFGDGTRLSIL.

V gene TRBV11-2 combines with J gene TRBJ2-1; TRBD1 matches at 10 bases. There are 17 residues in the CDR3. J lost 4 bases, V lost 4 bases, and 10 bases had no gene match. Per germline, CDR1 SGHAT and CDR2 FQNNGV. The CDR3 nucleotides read TGTGCCAGCAGCTCCTTCTCGGACAGGGGGTTTTACAATGAGCAGTTCTTC. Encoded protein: CASSSFSDRGFYNEQFF.

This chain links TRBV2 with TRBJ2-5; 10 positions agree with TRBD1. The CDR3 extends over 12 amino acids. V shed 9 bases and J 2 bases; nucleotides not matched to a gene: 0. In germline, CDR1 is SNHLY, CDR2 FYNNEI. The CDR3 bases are TGTGCCAGGGACAGGGGGCAAGAGACCCAGTACTTC. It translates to CARDRGQETQYF.

Written as DNA, the CDR3 is TGTGCCAGCAGCCAGACTAGCGGGGGGACCTACGAGCAGTACTTC. Translating gives CASSQTSGGTYEQYF. This rearrangement joins TRBV5-5 to TRBJ2-7; TRBD2 agrees at 13 bases. V dropped 4 bases and J dropped 2; count of bases not matched to a gene: 3. From germline, CDR1 is SGHKS and CDR2 YYEKEE (reference sequence). The CDR3 has 15 amino acids.

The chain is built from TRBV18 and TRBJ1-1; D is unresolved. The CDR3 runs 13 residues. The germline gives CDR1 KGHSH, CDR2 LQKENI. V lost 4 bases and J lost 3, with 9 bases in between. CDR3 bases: TGTGCCAGCTCACAAGAAGGGTACACTGAAGCTTTCTTT. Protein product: CASSQEGYTEAFF. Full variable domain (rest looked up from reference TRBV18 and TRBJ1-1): NAGVMQNPRHLVRRRGQEARLRCSPMKGHSHVYWYRQLPEEGLKFMVYLQKENIIDESGMPKERFSAEFPKEGPSILRIQQVVRGDSAAYFCASSQEGYTEAFFGQGTRLTVV.

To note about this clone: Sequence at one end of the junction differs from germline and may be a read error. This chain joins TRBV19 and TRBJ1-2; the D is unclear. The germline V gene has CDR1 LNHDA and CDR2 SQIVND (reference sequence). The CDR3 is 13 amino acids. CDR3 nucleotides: TGTGCCAGTAGTTATATGGAGAGAGGATCTACAATCTTC. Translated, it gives CASSYMERGSTIF.

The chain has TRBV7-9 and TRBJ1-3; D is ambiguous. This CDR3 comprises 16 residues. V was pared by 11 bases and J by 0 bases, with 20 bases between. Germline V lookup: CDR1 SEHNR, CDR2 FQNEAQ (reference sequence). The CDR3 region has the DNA TGTGCCGGCGGGCAGGCACGGAGAAGCTCTGGAAACACCATATATTTT. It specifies CAGGQARRSSGNTIYF.

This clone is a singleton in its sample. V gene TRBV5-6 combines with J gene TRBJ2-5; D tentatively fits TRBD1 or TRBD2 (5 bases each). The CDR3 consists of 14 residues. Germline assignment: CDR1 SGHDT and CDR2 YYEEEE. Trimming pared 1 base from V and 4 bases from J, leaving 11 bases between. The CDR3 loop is CASSLQGVRETQYF. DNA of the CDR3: TGTGCCAGCAGCTTGCAGGGAGTGCGAGAGACCCAGTACTTC.

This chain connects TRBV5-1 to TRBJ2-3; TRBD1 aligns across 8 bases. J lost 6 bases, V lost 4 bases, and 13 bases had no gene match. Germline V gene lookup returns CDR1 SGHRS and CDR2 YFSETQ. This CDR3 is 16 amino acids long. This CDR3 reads CASSPQGASGRDTQYF. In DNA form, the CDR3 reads TGCGCCAGCAGCCCTCAGGGGGCTTCTGGGCGGGATACGCAGTATTTT. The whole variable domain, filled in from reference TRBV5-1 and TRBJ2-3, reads KAGVTQTPRYLIKTRGQQVTLSCSPISGHRSVSWYQQTPGQGLQFLFEYFSETQRNKGNFPGRFSGRQFSNSRSEMNVSTLELGDSALYLCASSPQGASGRDTQYFGPGTRLTVL.

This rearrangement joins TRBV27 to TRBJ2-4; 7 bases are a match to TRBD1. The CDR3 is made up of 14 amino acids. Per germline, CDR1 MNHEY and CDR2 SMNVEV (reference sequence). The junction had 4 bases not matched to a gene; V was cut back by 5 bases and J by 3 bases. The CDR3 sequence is CASSADRVKNIQYF. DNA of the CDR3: TGTGCCAGCAGTGCAGACAGGGTCAAAAACATTCAGTACTTC.

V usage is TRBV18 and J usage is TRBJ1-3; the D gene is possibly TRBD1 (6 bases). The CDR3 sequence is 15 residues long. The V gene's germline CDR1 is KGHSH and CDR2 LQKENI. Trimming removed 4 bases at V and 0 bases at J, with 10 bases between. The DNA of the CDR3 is TGTGCCAGCTCACGAGACAGGAGCTCTGGAAACACCATATATTTT. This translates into CASSRDRSSGNTIYF.

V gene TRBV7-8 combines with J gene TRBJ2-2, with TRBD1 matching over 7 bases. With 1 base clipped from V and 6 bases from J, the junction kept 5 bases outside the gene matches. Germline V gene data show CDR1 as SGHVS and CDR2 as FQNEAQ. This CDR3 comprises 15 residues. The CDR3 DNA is TGTGCCAGCAGCTTAGTCAGGGGGATTTCCGGGGAGCTGTTTTTT. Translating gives CASSLVRGISGELFF.

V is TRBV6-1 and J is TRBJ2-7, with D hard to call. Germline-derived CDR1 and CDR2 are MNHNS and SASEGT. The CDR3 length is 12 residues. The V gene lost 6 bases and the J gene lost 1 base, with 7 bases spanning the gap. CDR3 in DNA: TGTGCCAGCAGCCGAAGTTCCTACGAGCAGTACTTC. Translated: CASSRSSYEQYF.